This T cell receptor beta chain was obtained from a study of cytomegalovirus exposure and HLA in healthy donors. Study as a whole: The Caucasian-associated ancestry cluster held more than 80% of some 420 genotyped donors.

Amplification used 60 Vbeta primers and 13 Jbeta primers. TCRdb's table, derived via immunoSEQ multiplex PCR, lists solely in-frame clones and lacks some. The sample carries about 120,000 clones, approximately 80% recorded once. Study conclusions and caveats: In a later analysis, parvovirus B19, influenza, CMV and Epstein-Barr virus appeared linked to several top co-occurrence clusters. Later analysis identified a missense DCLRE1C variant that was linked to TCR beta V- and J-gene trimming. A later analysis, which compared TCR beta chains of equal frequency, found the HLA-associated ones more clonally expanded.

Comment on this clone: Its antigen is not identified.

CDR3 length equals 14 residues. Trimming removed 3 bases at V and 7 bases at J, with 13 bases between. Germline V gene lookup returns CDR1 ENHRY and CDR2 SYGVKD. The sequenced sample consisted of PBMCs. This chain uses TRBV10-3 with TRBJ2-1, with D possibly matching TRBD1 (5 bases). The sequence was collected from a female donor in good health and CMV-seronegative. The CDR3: CAISEGAGMNEQFF. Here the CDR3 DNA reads TGTGCCATCAGTGAAGGTGCAGGGATGAATGAGCAGTTCTTC.